The rows below give T cell receptor beta chains drawn from one sample of a study of Ad26.COV2.S vaccination and SARS-CoV-2 variants. Clones were sequenced by immunoSEQ multiplex PCR, and TCRdb holds only the in-frame ones, with some missing. The sample records roughly 320,000 clones, around 90% being singletons. This specimen was peripheral blood, taken in a trial of Ad26.COV2.S vaccine versus placebo. The source of these receptors is a person between 18 and 59 years old who received the Ad26.COV2.S COVID-19 vaccine or a placebo. Both conserved end residues are part of each CDR3. D genes are given only for firm matches. Size tells how often a clone was seen (once, few, many) or the class of an expanded clone, and some rows leave it out.

v_call	j_call	d_call	cdr3_length	clone_size	cdr3_aa	cdr3_nt
TRBV15	TRBJ2-7	NA	14	NA	CATSRDFWAYEQYF	TGTGCCACCAGCAGAGATTTCTGGGCCTACGAGCAGTACTTC
TRBV29-1	TRBJ1-2	NA	12	NA	CSVRPVHYGYTF	TGCAGCGTCAGACCCGTCCACTATGGCTACACCTTC
TRBV7-6	TRBJ2-3	TRBD1	18	NA	CASSLAPTGIPATDTQYF	TGTGCCAGCAGCTTAGCCCCGACAGGGATCCCCGCCACAGATACGCAGTATTTT
TRBV3-1/TRBV3-2	TRBJ2-4	NA	19	once	CASSYTFYPGPKEGNIQYF	TGTGCCAGCAGCTATACATTTTATCCGGGACCCAAGGAGGGGAACATTCAGTACTTC
TRBV3-1/TRBV3-2	TRBJ2-1	NA	13	NA	CASSPPSYNEQFF	TGTGCCAGCAGCCCCCCGTCCTACAATGAGCAGTTCTTC
TRBV9	TRBJ1-2	NA	17	once	CASSVAEDGSPNYGYTF	TGTGCCAGCAGCGTAGCTGAGGACGGATCTCCTAACTATGGCTACACCTTC
TRBV7-9	TRBJ2-7	NA	16	NA	CASSRLSGVESYEQYF	TGTGCCAGCAGCCGGTTGTCGGGGGTTGAGTCCTACGAGCAGTACTTC
TRBV4-2	TRBJ2-7	NA	16	once	CASSQEDSGRSYEQYF	TGTGCCAGCAGCCAAGAGGACAGCGGGCGGTCCTACGAGCAGTACTTC
TRBV27	TRBJ2-5	NA	12	NA	CASSFPSGTQYF	TGTGCCAGCAGTTTCCCTTCGGGGACCCAGTACTTC
TRBV6-6	TRBJ1-5	NA	15	NA	CASRKQDYSNQPQHF	TGTGCCAGCAGAAAACAGGATTATAGCAATCAGCCCCAGCATTTT
TRBV5-1	TRBJ2-2	NA	16	few	CASSVTAGSNTGELFF	TGCGCCAGCAGCGTGACGGCAGGATCGAACACCGGGGAGCTGTTTTTT
TRBV25-1	TRBJ1-1	NA	16	NA	CASSGDWGGWNTEAFF	TGTGCCAGCAGTGGAGATTGGGGGGGCTGGAACACTGAAGCTTTCTTT
TRBV27	TRBJ1-5	NA	12	NA	CASGGASQPQHF	TGTGCCAGCGGAGGGGCGAGTCAGCCCCAGCATTTT
TRBV9	TRBJ1-1	NA	13	NA	CASSVVANTEAFF	TGTGCCAGCAGCGTAGTGGCAAACACTGAAGCTTTCTTT
TRBV6-6	TRBJ1-2	NA	16	NA	CASSYLRGRTNYGYTF	TGTGCCAGCAGTTACCTACGGGGGCGTACTAACTATGGCTACACCTTC
TRBV6-5	TRBJ1-3	NA	15	NA	CASTAGGLDGNTIYF	TGTGCCAGCACGGCGGGGGGGTTGGATGGAAACACCATATATTTT
TRBV19	TRBJ1-6	NA	15	NA	CASKLEDANLTPLHF	TGTGCCAGTAAGTTAGAGGACGCCAATCTTACACCCCTCCACTTT
TRBV4-1	TRBJ2-7	NA	14	NA	CASSHPAKSYEQYF	TGCGCCAGCAGCCACCCGGCAAAATCCTACGAGCAGTACTTC
TRBV12-3/TRBV12-4	TRBJ2-7	NA	13	NA	CASSYATVYEQYF	TGTGCCAGCAGTTACGCCACCGTTTACGAGCAGTACTTC